This T cell receptor (beta chain) was observed in a study of identical twins (dated by TCRdb to 2016 to 2018). As for the study more broadly: To test whether fetal clonotypes persist, this study deep-sequenced TCR alpha and beta repertoires from monozygotic twins, from unrelated adults of various ages, and from cord blood. To rule out contamination, replicate twin experiments were performed at different times with different library preparation protocols.

V is pruned by 0 bases and J by 11 bases, leaving 2 bases of the junction without a gene match. The germline V gene encodes CDR1 SGHDT and CDR2 YYEEEE. Taken from cysteine to phenylalanine, the CDR3 has 13 residues. Kept here is only the CDR3 DNA, which spans 39 bases and is read in frame from base 1. Every donor was a healthy Caucasian. Three pairs of female monozygotic twins, all aged roughly 18 to 29 years, were included in the twin cohort. RNA for TCR libraries was isolated from peripheral blood mononuclear cells. A word on this clonotype: Its specific antigen is unknown. Per-nucleotide qualities are absent, and no much larger clonotype sits a single base away.

The research as a whole found: In monozygotic twins, recombination models systematically underestimated out-of-frame TCR alpha sharing, but the models matched the sharing seen between unrelated individuals. Zero-insertion analyses could be partly confounded by invariant T cells such as MAIT and iNKT, though diverse VJ usage argued against such confounding for most clonotypes. Abundant cord blood beta clonotypes had fewer insertions, young adult naive repertoires showed a similar but weaker trend, and memory repertoires showed no such trend. Excess twin sharing in beta out-of-frame sequences was weaker because fewer shared sequences lowered the signal-to-noise ratio. Because the same donors could not be followed over many years, conclusions were based on cross-sectional statistical analysis. Compared with coincidental sharing between unrelated individuals, out-of-frame TCR alpha sequences shared between twins had an excess of sequences with low generation probability.

Library method: 5' RACE. This sample was sequenced with an Illumina HiSeq 2000. Template switching introduced a universal primer binding site; the final cDNA contained a unique molecular identifier, enabling accurate counting of TCR cDNA molecules. Specific primers in the conserved constant-segment region were used to synthesize first-strand cDNA for TCR alpha and beta chains. To control for contamination, each cDNA library was double barcoded with a SMART-Mk sample barcode plus Illumina barcodes. Two successive PCR steps introduced TruSeq adapter sequences along with Illumina sample barcodes. The TCR alpha and beta cDNA libraries were sequenced on the Illumina HiSeq platform using custom primers. The original methods were these. MiGEC was used to process raw reads and extract unique molecular identifiers, and MiXCR was used to find CDR3 positions. For each individual, recombination models were inferred using an EM algorithm with the repgenHMM and IGoR tools. The tcR package in R was used for shared clonotype analysis, with sharing normalized by the product of cloneset sizes. To study raw recombination without the effects of thymic and clonal selection, out-of-frame nonproductive sequences were analyzed. Through fastp at Q25 and MiXCR, TCRdb rebuilt clones from the public reads, retaining in-frame beta chains. Each record represents a unique CDR3 protein, reported with the most common genes and DNA among its rows. The V and J calls come from TCRdb's annotation, not from the publication. Counted in this sample were 700,000 or so distinct CDR3 sequences; approximately 9% of them appeared once. The ten top clones hold 0.85% to 1% of the sample.

This same sample was also part of a study on yellow fever vaccine responses in identical twins. As that second study puts it: The T cell response to vaccination in identical twins was reported by the authors to appear partly convergent and partly personalized. In identical twins, the study followed T cell clones that responded to the vaccine with precision.

The V and J genes are TRBV5-6 and TRBJ1-6, with TRBD1 identical over 7 junction bases. The sequence was obtained from a woman under 30 in good health. The sequenced sample was PBMCs. In nucleotide form, the sequence is TGTGCCAGCAGCTTGGGGGACAGCGCACCCCTCCACTTT. Its protein reads: CASSLGDSAPLHF. The entire variable domain, with the stretches around the CDR3 drawn from the reference TRBV5-6 and TRBJ1-6 proteins, is DAGVTQSPTHLIKTRGQQVTLRCSPKSGHDTVSWYQQALGQGPQFIFQYYEEEERQRGNFPDRFSGHQFPNYSSELNVNALLLGDSALYLCASSLGDSAPLHFGNGTRLTVT.